A single sample gave rise to the 19 T cell receptor beta chains below, sequenced in a study of shared clonotypes between healthy human individuals. CD45RO negativity and positive selection for CCR7 defined naive CD8 cells, a population that excluded terminally differentiated effector memory CD45RA+ cells. Here immunoSEQ multiplex PCR was the method, and the copy in TCRdb shows in-frame clones only, minus some. The table includes about 2.2 million clones, approximately 94% detected once. Material for sequencing was naive CD8+ T cells from PBMCs. Every receptor here comes from a man younger than 30 in good health. Some clones in this sample may be carry-over from other donors' samples.

The rearrangement links TRBV9 to TRBJ2-3, with D uncertain. Germline CDR1 reads SGDLS; CDR2 reads YYNGEE. Trimming stripped 0 bases from V and 6 bases from J, with 11 bases between. The CDR3 contains 14 residues. The CDR3 nucleotides read TGTGCCAGCAGCGTAGCAAGGTTCGGGGATACGCAGTATTTT. It encodes CASSVARFGDTQYF.

The chain employs TRBV10-3 and TRBJ1-2, with 8 bases fitting TRBD1. The germline V gene has CDR1 ENHRY and CDR2 SYGVKD. V shed 3 bases and J 5 bases; nucleotides not matched to a gene: 11. The CDR3 consists of 16 residues. CDR3 residues: CAISDRQGTTEYGYTF. In DNA, the CDR3 is TGTGCCATCAGTGATCGACAGGGGACGACAGAGTATGGCTACACCTTC.

The rearrangement uses TRBV10-1 and TRBJ1-1; 7 bases are a match to TRBD1. The CDR3 sequence is 12 residues long. CDR1 and CDR2 (germline): WNHNN, SYGVQD (reference sequence). Germline trimming cut 10 bases from V and 8 bases from J; bases unmatched to any gene: 10. CDR3 nucleotide sequence: TGCGCCACCCAGCTAGGGGGCGCCGAAGCTTTCTTT. Translating gives CATQLGGAEAFF.

The chain is built from TRBV19 and TRBJ2-5; D is perhaps TRBD1 (5 bases). V was clipped by 4 bases and J by 1 base, with 13 bases between them. Germline V lookup: CDR1 LNHDA, CDR2 SQIVND (reference sequence). The CDR3 spans 15 residues. CDR3 sequence: CASSTSRQPQETQYF. The CDR3 DNA reads TGTGCCAGTAGTACCTCCCGACAGCCCCAAGAGACCCAGTACTTC.

This clone has only a few counts. CDR3 residues: CASSLSRLAGAKNIQYF. In DNA form, the CDR3 reads TGTGCCAGCAGTTTAAGTCGGTTGGCCGGAGCCAAAAACATTCAGTACTTC. The chain combines TRBV27 with TRBJ2-4; D uncertain. Germline CDR1 and CDR2: MNHEY and SMNVEV (reference sequence). The CDR3 is 17 residues long. The germline V and J ends were trimmed by 2 bases and 0 bases, with 14 bases remaining between them.

This clone was recorded only once. V is TRBV7-9 and J is TRBJ2-1; possibly TRBD1 for D (6 bases). Trimming removed 6 bases from V and 1 base from J, with 16 bases in between. The CDR3 consists of 16 residues. Germline V lookup: CDR1 SEHNR, CDR2 FQNEAQ (reference sequence). CDR3 nucleotides: TGTGCCAGCAGAGGCGGGCAGGGACATTCCTACAATGAGCAGTTCTTC. Its translation is CASRGGQGHSYNEQFF. Using reference TRBV7-9 and TRBJ2-1 for the parts outside the CDR3, the full variable domain is DTGVSQNPRHKITKRGQNVTFRCDPISEHNRLYWYRQTLGQGPEFLTYFQNEAQLEKSRLLSDRFSAERPKGSFSTLEIQRTEQGDSAMYLCASRGGQGHSYNEQFFGPGTRLTVL.

This chain joins TRBV4-1 and TRBJ2-7; tentative D call: TRBD1 (5 bases). This CDR3 comprises 13 residues. CDR1 is MGHRA, CDR2 YSYEKL, per germline. The V end lost 0 bases, the J end lost 6 bases, and 9 bases lay between the germline ends. CDR3 nucleotides: TGCGCCAGCAGCCAAGACCTACAGGCCGAGCAGTACTTC. It yields the protein CASSQDLQAEQYF.

The rearrangement uses TRBV7-8 and TRBJ2-5, with TRBD2 matching 9 bases. V gave up 6 bases and J gave up 4 bases; unmatched junction bases: 9. The CDR3 is made up of 15 amino acids. Germline CDR1 and CDR2: SGHVS and FQNEAQ. The CDR3 is CASSFPGLAPETQYF. As DNA, the CDR3 is TGTGCCAGCAGTTTTCCGGGACTAGCCCCAGAGACCCAGTACTTC.

In this sample, this clone turned up once. The junction departs from the called germline gene at one end, perhaps through a read error. This sequence joins TRBV25-1 and TRBJ2-1; 7 nucleotides align to TRBD1. Germline V gene data show CDR1 as MGHDK and CDR2 as SYGVNS. CDR3 length: 10 residues. CDR3: CASSGQGLVF. The CDR3, as DNA: TGTGCCAGCAGTGGACAGGGTTTGGTCTTC. The full variable domain, with the rest looked up from reference TRBV25-1 and TRBJ2-1, is EADIYQTPRYLVIGTGKKITLECSQTMGHDKMYWYQQDPGMELHLIHYSYGVNSTEKGDLSSESTVSRIRTEHFPLTLESARPSHTSQYLCASSGQGLVFGPGTRLTVL.

The rearrangement joins TRBV4-1 to TRBJ1-5; 8 nucleotides match TRBD1. Germline lookup yields CDR1 MGHRA and CDR2 YSYEKL. V shed 4 bases, J shed 1 base, and the junction held 9 bases outside the gene matches. The CDR3 has 17 residues. The CDR3 DNA is TGCGCCAGCAGCCCATATAGGACAGGGAAGAGCAATCAGCCCCAGCATTTT. Its translation: CASSPYRTGKSNQPQHF.

The chain joins TRBV11-2 to TRBJ2-7; 10 nucleotides agree with TRBD1. The CDR3 totals 16 residues. Germline V gene sequence: CDR1 SGHAT, CDR2 FQNNGV. V was clipped by 5 bases and J by 4 bases; unmatched bases: 11. Here the CDR3 reads CASSPLVPGQGYEQYF. The CDR3 bases are TGTGCCAGCAGCCCCTTAGTCCCGGGACAGGGGTACGAGCAGTACTTC.

This clone has a single count. The chain couples TRBV21-1 to TRBJ1-2. TRBV21-1 is recorded as a pseudogene. There are 18 residues in the CDR3. The CDR3 sequence is CASSRGRATTVPNYGYTF. CDR3 DNA: TGTGCCAGCAGCAGGGGTAGGGCCACCACAGTCCCTAACTATGGCTACACCTTC.

The chain has TRBV4-1 and TRBJ1-1, with D uncertain. V was pared by 1 base and J by 1 base, with 16 bases between. This CDR3 comprises 17 residues. Germline V lookup: CDR1 MGHRA, CDR2 YSYEKL. The CDR3 loop reads CASSQVGSWGGNTEAFF. The CDR3 bases are TGCGCCAGCAGCCAAGTAGGCTCCTGGGGTGGGAACACTGAAGCTTTCTTT.

A single count supports this clone. The rearrangement joins TRBV7-9 to TRBJ1-1, with D perhaps TRBD1 (5 bases). The CDR3 is made up of 17 amino acids. V was clipped by 1 base and J by 0 bases, with 15 bases between them. Germline V gene sequence: CDR1 SEHNR, CDR2 FQNEAQ (reference sequence). CDR3 sequence reads: CASSLVDPGTLNTEAFF. The CDR3 DNA reads as TGTGCCAGCAGCTTAGTTGATCCGGGGACGTTGAACACTGAAGCTTTCTTT.

To note about this clone: The identical CDR3 is also encoded by other nucleotide sequences in the sample. The rearrangement links TRBV29-1 to TRBJ2-7; 7 nucleotides align to TRBD1. CDR3 length equals 13 residues. Germline V gives CDR1 SQVTM, CDR2 ANQGSEA. V was clipped by 7 bases and J by 0 bases; unmatched bases: 6. The CDR3 nucleotides are TGCAGCGCACGGACAGGTGTCTCCTACGAGCAGTACTTC. It encodes CSARTGVSYEQYF.

This clone occurred a few times. The chain carries TRBV7-9 and TRBJ2-3; 10 bases align to TRBD1. V shed 1 base, J shed 6 bases, and the junction held 4 bases outside the gene matches. This CDR3 contains 15 residues. Germline assignment: CDR1 SEHNR and CDR2 FQNEAQ (reference sequence). The DNA of the CDR3 is TGTGCCAGCAGCTTAGGGACAGGGGGGGCGGATACGCAGTATTTT. Translation gives CASSLGTGGADTQYF.

The chain is built from TRBV4-2 and TRBJ2-1, with D possibly matching TRBD1 (5 bases). This CDR3 spans 13 amino acids. Trimming stripped 2 bases from V and 9 bases from J, with 11 bases between. Germline assignment: CDR1 LGHNA and CDR2 YNFKEQ. CDR3: CASSQRQGSEQFF. The CDR3 DNA is TGTGCCAGCAGCCAAAGGCAGGGTTCTGAGCAGTTCTTC.

J is TRBJ2-1 and V is TRBV11-2; 7 bases line up with TRBD1. V lost 3 bases and J lost 0; bases outside the gene matches: 2. This CDR3 has 15 amino acids. Germline assignment: CDR1 SGHAT and CDR2 FQNNGV. The CDR3 is CASSLTGISYNEQFF. CDR3 bases: TGTGCCAGCAGCTTGACAGGGATCTCCTACAATGAGCAGTTCTTC. Based on the CDR3 plus reference TRBV11-2 and TRBJ2-1, the full variable domain is EAGVAQSPRYKIIEKRQSVAFWCNPISGHATLYWYQQILGQGPKLLIQFQNNGVVDDSQLPKDRFSAERLKGVDSTLKIQPAKLEDSAVYLCASSLTGISYNEQFFGPGTRLTVL.

The chain couples TRBV12-5 to TRBJ2-1; 8 nucleotides line up with TRBD1. V lost 5 bases and J lost 4; bases outside the gene matches: 7. This CDR3 has 15 amino acids. Looked up from germline, CDR1 is LGHNT and CDR2 is FRNRAP. This CDR3 reads CASGNRDRSYNEQFF. DNA of the CDR3: TGTGCTAGTGGTAACCGGGACAGGTCTTACAATGAGCAGTTCTTC.